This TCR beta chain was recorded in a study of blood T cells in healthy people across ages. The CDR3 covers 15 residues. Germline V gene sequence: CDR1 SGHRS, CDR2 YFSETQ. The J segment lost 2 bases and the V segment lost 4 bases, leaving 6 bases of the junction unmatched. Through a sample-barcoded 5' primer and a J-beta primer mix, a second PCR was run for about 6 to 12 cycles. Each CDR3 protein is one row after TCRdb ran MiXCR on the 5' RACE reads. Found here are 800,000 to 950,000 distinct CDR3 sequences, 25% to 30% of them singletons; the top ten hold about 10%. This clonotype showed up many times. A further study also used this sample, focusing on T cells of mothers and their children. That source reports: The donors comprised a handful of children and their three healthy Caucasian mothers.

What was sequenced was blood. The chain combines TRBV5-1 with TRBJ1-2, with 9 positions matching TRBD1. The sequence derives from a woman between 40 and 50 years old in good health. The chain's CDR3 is CASSLSGQGNYGYTF. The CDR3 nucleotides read TGCGCCAGCAGCCTCTCCGGACAGGGGAACTATGGCTACACCTTC.